These 12 T cell receptor beta chains share one sample of origin, sequenced in a study of cytomegalovirus exposure and HLA in healthy donors. Both 60 Vbeta primers and 13 Jbeta primers went into the PCR. Clones were read by immunoSEQ multiplex PCR, and TCRdb kept only the in-frame ones, dropping some. This table has 45,000 to 60,000 clones, approximately 65% appearing once. The sample taken for sequencing was PBMCs. Source of these receptors: a man under 40 in good health and CMV-seronegative.

This clone showed up just once. The V call is TRBV30, the J call TRBJ2-3; tentatively, D is TRBD2 (7 bases). This CDR3 spans 16 amino acids. CDR1 GTSNPN and CDR2 SVGIG come from the germline V gene (reference sequence). The V end was cut by 1 base, the J end by 2 bases, with 16 bases between. The DNA of the CDR3 is TGTGCCTGGAGTGGGGGGGCGGGGGATCACACAGATACGCAGTATTTT. This codes for CAWSGGAGDHTDTQYF.

The chain couples TRBV25-1 to TRBJ2-2; D ambiguous. Trimming removed 4 bases at V and 6 bases at J, with 15 bases between. Germline CDR1 reads MGHDK; CDR2 reads SYGVNS. CDR3 size: 15 residues. The CDR3 here is CASSAHPGVSGELFF. The DNA for the CDR3 is TGTGCCAGCAGTGCCCACCCGGGTGTGTCCGGGGAGCTGTTTTTT. The whole variable domain, filled in from reference TRBV25-1 and TRBJ2-2, reads EADIYQTPRYLVIGTGKKITLECSQTMGHDKMYWYQQDPGMELHLIHYSYGVNSTEKGDLSSESTVSRIRTEHFPLTLESARPSHTSQYLCASSAHPGVSGELFFGEGSRLTVL.

The chain carries TRBV29-1 and TRBJ2-1; D might be TRBD2 (5 bases). Germline CDR1 is SQVTM and CDR2 is ANQGSEA. The V end was cut by 2 bases, the J end by 9 bases, with 14 bases between. The CDR3 extends over 13 amino acids. The CDR3 here is CSVERELGGEQFF. In DNA form, the CDR3 reads TGCAGCGTTGAAAGGGAACTTGGAGGTGAGCAGTTCTTC.

This chain uses TRBV5-6 with TRBJ2-7, with 9 bases aligning to TRBD1. Germline V lookup: CDR1 SGHDT, CDR2 YYEEEE. The CDR3 extends over 16 amino acids. V lost 4 bases, J lost 6 bases, and 14 bases stayed unmatched. The CDR3 here is CASSGSGTGYPLEQYF. Here the CDR3 DNA reads TGTGCCAGCAGCGGATCCGGGACAGGGTATCCCCTCGAGCAGTACTTC.

The chain uses TRBV10-2 and TRBJ2-3; 8 nucleotides align to TRBD2. V was pared by 2 bases and J by 3 bases, with 7 bases of the junction left unmatched. Per the germline V gene, CDR1 is WSHSY and CDR2 is SAAADI. The CDR3 consists of 16 residues. CDR3 in DNA: TGCGCCAGCAGTGAGGCAGCCGGGAGGGCAACAGATACGCAGTATTTT. This encodes CASSEAAGRATDTQYF.

This chain joins TRBV11-2 and TRBJ2-7; 12 positions agree with TRBD2. This CDR3 region has 17 residues. V lost 6 bases to trimming and J lost 3 bases; unmatched junction nucleotides: 12. Looked up from germline, CDR1 is SGHAT and CDR2 is FQNNGV. The CDR3 sequence is CASRDNIWTSGNYEQYF. CDR3 DNA sequence: TGTGCCAGCAGAGATAATATATGGACTAGCGGGAACTACGAGCAGTACTTC.

The chain is built from TRBV4-1 and TRBJ2-7; the D is unclear. The germline V and J ends were trimmed by 1 base and 4 bases, with 14 bases remaining between them. The length of the CDR3 is 15 residues. CDR1 is MGHRA, CDR2 YSYEKL, per germline. CDR3 nucleotides: TGCGCCAGCAGCCAAGTCCTCTCAGAAAGATACGAGCAGTACTTC. Its protein is CASSQVLSERYEQYF.

The rearrangement joins TRBV7-7 to TRBJ2-2, with 10 bases aligning to TRBD2. The V segment lost 4 bases and the J segment 6 bases; nucleotides outside the gene matches: 11. Germline loops: CDR1 SSHAT, CDR2 FNYEAQ (reference sequence). The CDR3 length is 17 residues. This CDR3 is CASSSLLAGEVSGELFF. The DNA of the CDR3 is TGTGCCAGCAGCTCCCTTCTAGCGGGAGAAGTATCCGGGGAGCTGTTTTTT.

The chain has TRBV4-1 and TRBJ2-1, with TRBD2 identical over 8 bases. Germline CDR1 is MGHRA and CDR2 is YSYEKL. The trim removed 0 bases at V and 8 bases at J, leaving 6 bases unmatched. This CDR3 is 15 amino acids long. CDR3 bases: TGCGCCAGCAGCCAAGATAGCGGGAATACGGATGAGCAGTTCTTC. Translated, it gives CASSQDSGNTDEQFF.

The rearrangement links TRBV5-4 to TRBJ2-2, with 8 bases lining up with TRBD2. Germline CDR1 SGHNT, CDR2 YYREEE (reference sequence). The CDR3 has 17 amino acids. With 0 bases clipped from V and 2 bases from J, the junction kept 6 bases outside the gene matches. CDR3 sequence (DNA): TGTGCCAGCAGCTTGGGGTTAGCGGGGATTAACACCGGGGAGCTGTTTTTT. Its translation: CASSLGLAGINTGELFF.

The CDR3 nucleotides read TGCGCCAGCAGCTTAGGACAGGGTGAAGCTTTCTTT. It translates to CASSLGQGEAFF. The rearrangement links TRBV5-1 to TRBJ1-1, with 8 bases aligning to TRBD1. Germline V CDR1 and CDR2: SGHRS, YFSETQ. The CDR3 runs 12 residues. Unmatched junction bases numbered 1, after V lost 2 bases and J lost 7 bases. The full variable domain, its missing parts supplied by reference TRBV5-1 and TRBJ1-1, is KAGVTQTPRYLIKTRGQQVTLSCSPISGHRSVSWYQQTPGQGLQFLFEYFSETQRNKGNFPGRFSGRQFSNSRSEMNVSTLELGDSALYLCASSLGQGEAFFGQGTRLTVV.

The chain has TRBV29-1 and TRBJ2-2, with 7 nucleotides matching TRBD1. The J segment lost 1 base and the V segment lost 6 bases, leaving 5 bases of the junction unmatched. The CDR3 loop spans 14 amino acids. CDR1 is SQVTM and CDR2 is ANQGSEA in the germline V gene. CDR3: CSVETGENTGELFF. The CDR3 nucleotides read TGCAGCGTAGAAACAGGGGAGAACACCGGGGAGCTGTTTTTT.